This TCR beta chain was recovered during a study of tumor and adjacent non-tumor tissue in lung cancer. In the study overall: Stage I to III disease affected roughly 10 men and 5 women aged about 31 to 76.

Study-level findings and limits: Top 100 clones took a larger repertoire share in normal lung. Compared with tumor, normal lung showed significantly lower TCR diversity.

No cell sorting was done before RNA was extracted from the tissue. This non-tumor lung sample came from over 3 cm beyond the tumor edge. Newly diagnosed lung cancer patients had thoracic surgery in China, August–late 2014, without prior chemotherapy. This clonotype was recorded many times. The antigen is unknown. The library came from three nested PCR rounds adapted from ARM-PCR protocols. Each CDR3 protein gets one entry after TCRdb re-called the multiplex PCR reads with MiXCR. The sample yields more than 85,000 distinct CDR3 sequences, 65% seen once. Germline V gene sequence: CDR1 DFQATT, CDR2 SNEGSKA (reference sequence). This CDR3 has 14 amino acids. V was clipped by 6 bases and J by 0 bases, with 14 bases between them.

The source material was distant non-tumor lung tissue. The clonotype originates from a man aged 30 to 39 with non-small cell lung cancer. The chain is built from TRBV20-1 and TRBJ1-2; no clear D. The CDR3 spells CSAPSQEANYGYTF. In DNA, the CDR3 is TGCAGTGCCCCATCCCAGGAAGCTAACTATGGCTACACCTTC.